A single T cell receptor beta chain is shown here with its context. At one boundary the junction diverges from the germline segment, which might be a read error. Both RNA and DNA were isolated together from roughly 20-30 mg of bulk tissue that had not been sorted. Synthesis of TCR beta cDNA was carried out from approximately 500 ng total RNA with a constant-region primer. Nested multiplex PCR, run for three rounds with slightly modified ARM-PCR, yielded TCR beta libraries. For approximately 9 cycles apiece, the opening two PCR rounds ran with TRBV1-TRBV30 forward primers and a C-beta reverse primer. One entry per CDR3 protein, called by TCRdb with MiXCR from the multiplex PCR reads. The table lists approximately 64,000 distinct CDR3 sequences, 71% of them singletons, with around two fifths in the top ten. The data originate from a study of tumor-infiltrating lymphocytes in primary liver carcinoma.

Germline V gene data show CDR1 as SGHDT and CDR2 as YYEEEE. The CDR3 is made up of 16 amino acids. The receptor's source is a man in his forties with primary liver carcinoma and hepatitis B virus infection. The chain is built from TRBV5-6 and TRBJ2-3, with 7 bases lining up with TRBD2. The sample taken for sequencing was liver tumor tissue from sampling region 4. Noted subset: tumor region T4, right-lateral pole. In DNA, the CDR3 is TGTGCCAGCAGCCCGGGACTATCGACTAGCATAGATACGCAGTATTTT. This codes for CASSPGLSTSIDTQYF.